The clone carrying this TCR beta chain was detected only once. These data belong to a study of T cell changes during pregnancy in multiple sclerosis. In germline, CDR1 is SGHTA, CDR2 FQGNSA. V dropped 4 bases and J dropped 6 bases, with 17 bases sitting between them. The CDR3 length is 15 residues. Method: immunoSEQ multiplex PCR; TCRdb's copy keeps in-frame clones and lacks some. The profile shows about 100,000 clones, 92% of them singletons. The clonotype comes from a female donor with multiple sclerosis, enrolled in a pregnancy study. The V and J genes are TRBV7-2 and TRBJ2-3; D is possibly TRBD2 (5 bases). Sequencing used peripheral blood, obtained after pregnancy. The CDR3 loop is CASSSRRTVTDTQYF. The DNA of the CDR3 is TGTGCCAGCAGCTCTAGACGGACTGTTACGGATACGCAGTATTTT.